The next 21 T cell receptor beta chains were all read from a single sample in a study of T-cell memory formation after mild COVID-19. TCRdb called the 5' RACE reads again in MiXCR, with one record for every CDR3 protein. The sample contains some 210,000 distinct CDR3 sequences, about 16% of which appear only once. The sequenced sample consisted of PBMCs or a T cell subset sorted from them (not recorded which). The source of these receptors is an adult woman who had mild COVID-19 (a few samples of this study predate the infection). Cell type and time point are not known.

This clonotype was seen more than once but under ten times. The CDR3 nucleotides read TGCAGCGTTGATGAGCCCACAGGGTTCGGGAACGAGCAGTACTTC. This sequence encodes CSVDEPTGFGNEQYF. This chain uses TRBV29-1 with TRBJ2-7, with D perhaps TRBD1 (6 bases). The V end was cut by 3 bases, the J end by 5 bases, with 20 bases between. From germline, CDR1 is SQVTM and CDR2 ANQGSEA. The CDR3 has 15 amino acids.

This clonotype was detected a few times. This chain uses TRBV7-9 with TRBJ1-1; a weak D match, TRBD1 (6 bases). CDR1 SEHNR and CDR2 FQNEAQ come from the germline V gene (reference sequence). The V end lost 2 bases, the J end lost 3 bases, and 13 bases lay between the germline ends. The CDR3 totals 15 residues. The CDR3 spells CASSLQGSADTEAFF. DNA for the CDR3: TGTGCCAGCAGCTTACAGGGGTCTGCGGACACTGAAGCTTTCTTT. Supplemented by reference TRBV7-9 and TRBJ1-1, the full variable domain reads DTGVSQNPRHKITKRGQNVTFRCDPISEHNRLYWYRQTLGQGPEFLTYFQNEAQLEKSRLLSDRFSAERPKGSFSTLEIQRTEQGDSAMYLCASSLQGSADTEAFFGQGTRLTVV.

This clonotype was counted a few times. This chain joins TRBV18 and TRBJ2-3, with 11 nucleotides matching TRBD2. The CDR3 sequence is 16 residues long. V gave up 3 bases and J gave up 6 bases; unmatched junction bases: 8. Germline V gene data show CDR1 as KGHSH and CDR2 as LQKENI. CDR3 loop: CASSPGRLAGGDTQYF. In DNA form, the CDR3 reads TGTGCCAGCTCACCGGGTAGGCTAGCGGGAGGCGATACGCAGTATTTT.

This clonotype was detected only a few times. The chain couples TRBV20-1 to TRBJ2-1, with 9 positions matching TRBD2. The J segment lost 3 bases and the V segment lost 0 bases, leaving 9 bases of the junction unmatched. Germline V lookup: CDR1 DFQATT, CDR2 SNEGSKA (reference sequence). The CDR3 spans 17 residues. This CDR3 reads CSAREAGGRLRYNEQFF. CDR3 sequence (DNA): TGCAGTGCTAGAGAGGCGGGAGGGAGGTTACGCTACAATGAGCAGTTCTTC.

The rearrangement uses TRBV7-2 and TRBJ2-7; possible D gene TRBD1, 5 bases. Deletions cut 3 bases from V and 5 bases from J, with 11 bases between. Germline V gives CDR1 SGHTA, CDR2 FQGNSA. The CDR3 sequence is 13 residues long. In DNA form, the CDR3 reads TGTGCCAGCAGCTTGATCAGGGTCAACGAGCAGTACTTC. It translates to CASSLIRVNEQYF.

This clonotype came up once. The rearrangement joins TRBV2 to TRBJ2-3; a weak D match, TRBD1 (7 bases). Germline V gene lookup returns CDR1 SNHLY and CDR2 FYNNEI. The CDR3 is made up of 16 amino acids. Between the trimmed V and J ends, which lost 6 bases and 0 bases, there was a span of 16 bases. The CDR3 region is CASRAGGLRSTDTQYF. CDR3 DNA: TGTGCCAGCAGGGCAGGGGGACTTAGGAGCACAGATACGCAGTATTTT.

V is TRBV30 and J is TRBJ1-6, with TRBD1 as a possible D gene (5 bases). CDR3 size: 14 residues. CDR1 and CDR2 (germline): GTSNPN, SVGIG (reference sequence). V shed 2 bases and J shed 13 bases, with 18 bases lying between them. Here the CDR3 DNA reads TGTGCCTGGAGTCCCATTCGTTCGGGGGTCCCCCTCCACTTT. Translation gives CAWSPIRSGVPLHF.

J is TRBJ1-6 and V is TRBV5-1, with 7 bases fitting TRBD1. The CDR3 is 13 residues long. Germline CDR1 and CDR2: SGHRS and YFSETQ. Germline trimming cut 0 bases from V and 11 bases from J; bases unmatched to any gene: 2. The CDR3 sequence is CASSLDGTAPLHF. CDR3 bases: TGCGCCAGCAGCTTGGACGGGACAGCACCCCTCCACTTT.

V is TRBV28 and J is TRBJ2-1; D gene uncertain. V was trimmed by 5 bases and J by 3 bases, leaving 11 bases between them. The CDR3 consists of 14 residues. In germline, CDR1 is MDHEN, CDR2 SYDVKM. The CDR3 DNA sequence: TGTGCCAGCAGTACCGGTCTCAGCTACAATGAGCAGTTCTTC. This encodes CASSTGLSYNEQFF. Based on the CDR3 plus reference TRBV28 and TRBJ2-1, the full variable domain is DVKVTQSSRYLVKRTGEKVFLECVQDMDHENMFWYRQDPGLGLRLIYFSYDVKMKEKGDIPEGYSVSREKKERFSLILESASTNQTSMYLCASSTGLSYNEQFFGPGTRLTVL.

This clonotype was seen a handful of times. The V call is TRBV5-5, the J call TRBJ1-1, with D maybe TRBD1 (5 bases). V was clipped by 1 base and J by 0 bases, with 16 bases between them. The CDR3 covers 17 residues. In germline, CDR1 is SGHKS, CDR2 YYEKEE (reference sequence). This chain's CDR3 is CASSLRTGGTVNTEAFF. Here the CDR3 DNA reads TGTGCCAGCAGCTTGAGAACAGGCGGAACTGTGAACACTGAAGCTTTCTTT.

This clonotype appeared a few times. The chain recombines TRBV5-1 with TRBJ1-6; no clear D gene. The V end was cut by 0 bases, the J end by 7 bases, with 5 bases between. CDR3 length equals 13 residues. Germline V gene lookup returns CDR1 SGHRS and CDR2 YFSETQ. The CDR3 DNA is TGCGCCAGCAGCTTGGATGTGAATTCACCCCTCCACTTT. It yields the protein CASSLDVNSPLHF.

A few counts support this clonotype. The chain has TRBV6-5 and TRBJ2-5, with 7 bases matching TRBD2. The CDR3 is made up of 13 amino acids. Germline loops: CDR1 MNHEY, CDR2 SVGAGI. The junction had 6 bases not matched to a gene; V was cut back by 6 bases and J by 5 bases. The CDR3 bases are TGTGCCAGCAGAAAAGCGGGGAAGGAGACCCAGTACTTC. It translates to CASRKAGKETQYF.

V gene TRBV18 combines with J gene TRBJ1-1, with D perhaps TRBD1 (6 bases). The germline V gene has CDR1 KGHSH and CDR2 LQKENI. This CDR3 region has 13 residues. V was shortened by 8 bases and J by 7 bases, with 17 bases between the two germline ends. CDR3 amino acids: CASRPTGGIEAFF. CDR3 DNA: TGTGCCAGCCGTCCGACAGGAGGGATTGAAGCTTTCTTT.

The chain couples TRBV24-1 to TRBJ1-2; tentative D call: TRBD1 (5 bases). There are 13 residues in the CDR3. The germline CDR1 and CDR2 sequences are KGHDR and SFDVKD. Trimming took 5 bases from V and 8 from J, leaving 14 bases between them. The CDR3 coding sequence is TGTGCCACCAGTGTCGGACACCTCGGCGGCTACACCTTC. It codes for CATSVGHLGGYTF.

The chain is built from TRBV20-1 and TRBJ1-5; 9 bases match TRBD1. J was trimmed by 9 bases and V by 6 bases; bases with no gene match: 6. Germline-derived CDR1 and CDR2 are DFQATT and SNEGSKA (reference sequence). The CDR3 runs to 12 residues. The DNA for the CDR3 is TGCAGTGCGCTACAGGGGGCGCGGCCCCAGCATTTT. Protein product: CSALQGARPQHF.

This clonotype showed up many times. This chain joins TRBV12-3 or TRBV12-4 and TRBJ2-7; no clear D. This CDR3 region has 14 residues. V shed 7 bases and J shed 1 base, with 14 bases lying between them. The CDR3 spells CASTLLGSSYEQYF. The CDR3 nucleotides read TGTGCCAGCACCCTTTTAGGCAGTTCCTACGAGCAGTACTTC.

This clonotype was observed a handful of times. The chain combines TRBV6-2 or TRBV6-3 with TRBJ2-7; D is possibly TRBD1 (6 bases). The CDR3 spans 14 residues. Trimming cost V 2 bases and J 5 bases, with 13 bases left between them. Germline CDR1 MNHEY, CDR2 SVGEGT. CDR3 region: CASSYAGARDEQYF. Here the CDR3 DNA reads TGTGCCAGCAGTTACGCAGGGGCTAGGGACGAGCAGTACTTC.

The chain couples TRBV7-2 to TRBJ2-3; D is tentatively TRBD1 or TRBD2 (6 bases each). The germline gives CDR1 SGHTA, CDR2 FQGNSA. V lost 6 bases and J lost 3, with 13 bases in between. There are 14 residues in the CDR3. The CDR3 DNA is TGTGCCAGCAGTACGGGGGCGCGGACAGATACGCAGTATTTT. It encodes CASSTGARTDTQYF.

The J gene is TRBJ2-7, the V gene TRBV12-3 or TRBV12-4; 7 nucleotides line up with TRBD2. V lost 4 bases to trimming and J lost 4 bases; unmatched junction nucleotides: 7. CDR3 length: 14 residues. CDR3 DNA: TGTGCCAGCAGTTCCGGGACTACATGGTACGAGCAGTACTTC. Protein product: CASSSGTTWYEQYF.

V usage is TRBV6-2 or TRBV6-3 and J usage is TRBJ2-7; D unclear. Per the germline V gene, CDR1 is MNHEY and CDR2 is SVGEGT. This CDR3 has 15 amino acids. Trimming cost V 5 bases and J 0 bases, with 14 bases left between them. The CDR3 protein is CASSALGAPSYEQYF. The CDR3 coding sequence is TGTGCCAGCAGTGCCCTGGGCGCTCCCTCCTACGAGCAGTACTTC.

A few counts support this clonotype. CDR3 sequence (DNA): TGTGCCAGCAGTGATGCGGGGGGCGGGCCAGATACGCAGTATTTT. Its translation: CASSDAGGGPDTQYF. This chain uses TRBV2 with TRBJ2-3; TRBD2 aligns across 8 bases. CDR3 length equals 15 residues. Germline trimming cut 3 bases from V and 4 bases from J; bases unmatched to any gene: 6. The germline CDR1 and CDR2 sequences are SNHLY and FYNNEI.